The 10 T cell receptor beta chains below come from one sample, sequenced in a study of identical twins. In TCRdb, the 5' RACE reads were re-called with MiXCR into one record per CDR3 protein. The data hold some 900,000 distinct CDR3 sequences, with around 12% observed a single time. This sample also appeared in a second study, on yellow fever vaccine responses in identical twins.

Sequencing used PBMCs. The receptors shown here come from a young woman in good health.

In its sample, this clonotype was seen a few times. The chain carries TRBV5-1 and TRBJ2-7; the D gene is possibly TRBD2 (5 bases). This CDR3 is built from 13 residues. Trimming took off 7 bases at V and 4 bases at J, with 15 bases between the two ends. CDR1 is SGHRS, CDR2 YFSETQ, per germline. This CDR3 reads CASARVAGYEQYF. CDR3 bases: TGCGCCAGCGCCCGTGTGGCGGGTTACGAGCAGTACTTC.

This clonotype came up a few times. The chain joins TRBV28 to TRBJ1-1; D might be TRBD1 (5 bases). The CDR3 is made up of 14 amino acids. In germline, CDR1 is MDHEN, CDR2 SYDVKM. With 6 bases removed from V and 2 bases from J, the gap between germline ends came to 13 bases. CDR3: CASSRQTVNTEAFF. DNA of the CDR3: TGTGCCAGCAGCCGCCAGACAGTAAACACTGAAGCTTTCTTT. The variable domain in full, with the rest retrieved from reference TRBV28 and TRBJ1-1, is DVKVTQSSRYLVKRTGEKVFLECVQDMDHENMFWYRQDPGLGLRLIYFSYDVKMKEKGDIPEGYSVSREKKERFSLILESASTNQTSMYLCASSRQTVNTEAFFGQGTRLTVV.

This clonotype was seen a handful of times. Here the CDR3 reads CASSFWREGTDTQYF. Here the CDR3 DNA reads TGTGCCAGCAGTTTCTGGCGGGAGGGCACAGATACGCAGTATTTT. This rearrangement joins TRBV5-5 to TRBJ2-3; TRBD2 agrees at 8 bases. The V gene's germline CDR1 is SGHKS and CDR2 YYEKEE (reference sequence). J was trimmed by 1 base and V by 5 bases; bases with no gene match: 6. The CDR3 has 15 amino acids.

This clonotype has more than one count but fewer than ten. The CDR3 protein is CASSTKLVSEQFF. CDR3 nucleotides: TGCGCCAGCAGCACCAAACTAGTCAGTGAGCAGTTCTTC. The genes are TRBV5-1 and TRBJ2-1, with D tentatively TRBD2 (5 bases). The CDR3 extends over 13 amino acids. In germline, CDR1 is SGHRS, CDR2 YFSETQ. V was pared by 4 bases and J by 9 bases, with 14 bases between.

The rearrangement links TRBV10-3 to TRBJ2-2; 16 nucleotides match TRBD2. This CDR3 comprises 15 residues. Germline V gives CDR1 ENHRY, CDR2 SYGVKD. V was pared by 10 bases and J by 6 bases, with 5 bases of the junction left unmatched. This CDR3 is CATKGLAGGPGELFF. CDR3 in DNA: TGTGCCACCAAGGGACTAGCGGGGGGGCCCGGGGAGCTGTTTTTT.

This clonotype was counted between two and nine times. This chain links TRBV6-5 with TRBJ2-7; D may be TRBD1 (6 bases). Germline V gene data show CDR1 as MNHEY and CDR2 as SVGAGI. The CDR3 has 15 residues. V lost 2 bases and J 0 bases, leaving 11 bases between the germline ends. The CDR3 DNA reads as TGTGCCAGCAGTTACACTTACAGGGACTCCTACGAGCAGTACTTC. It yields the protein CASSYTYRDSYEQYF.

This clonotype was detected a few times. CDR3 sequence: CSVVLGLEGALYEQYF. CDR3 nucleotides: TGCAGCGTTGTCCTTGGACTAGAAGGGGCTTTATACGAGCAGTACTTC. The J gene is TRBJ2-7, the V gene TRBV29-1; 7 nucleotides line up with TRBD2. After removal of 4 bases from V and 4 bases from J, the junction contained 16 bases not matched to a gene. Germline lookup yields CDR1 SQVTM and CDR2 ANQGSEA. CDR3 size: 16 residues.

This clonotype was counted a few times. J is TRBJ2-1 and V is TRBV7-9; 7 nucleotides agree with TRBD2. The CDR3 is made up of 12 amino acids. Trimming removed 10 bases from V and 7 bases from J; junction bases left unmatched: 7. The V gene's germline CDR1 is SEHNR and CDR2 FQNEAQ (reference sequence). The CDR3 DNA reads TGTGCCATCGTGGGGGAGGGAAATGAGCAGTTCTTC. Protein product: CAIVGEGNEQFF.

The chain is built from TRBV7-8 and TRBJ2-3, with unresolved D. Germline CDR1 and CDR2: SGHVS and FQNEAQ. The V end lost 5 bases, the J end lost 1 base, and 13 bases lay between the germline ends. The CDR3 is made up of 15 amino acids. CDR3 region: CASSPERTRTDTQYF. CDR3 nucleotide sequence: TGTGCCAGCAGCCCGGAAAGGACCCGCACAGATACGCAGTATTTT.

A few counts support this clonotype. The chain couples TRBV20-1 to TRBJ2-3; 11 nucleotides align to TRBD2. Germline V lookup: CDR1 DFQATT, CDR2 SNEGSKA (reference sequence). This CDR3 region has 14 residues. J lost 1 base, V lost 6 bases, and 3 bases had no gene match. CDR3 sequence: CSAKTSGGTDTQYF. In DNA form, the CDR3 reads TGCAGTGCCAAGACTAGCGGGGGCACAGATACGCAGTATTTT.